This T cell receptor beta chain was recovered during a study of T cells in narcolepsy. Study context: Enrolled donors included narcolepsy type 1 or type 2 patients and healthy controls.

Study-wide points: Healthy controls reportedly lacked the autoreactive clonotypes serially found in patients' blood.

Libraries were prepared by immunoSEQ multiplex PCR; TCRdb keeps only in-frame clonotypes and omits some of them. This repertoire shows tens of thousands of clones, roughly 84% found once; its top ten account for roughly 1.6%. A note on this clone: The antigen remains unidentified.

Looked up from germline, CDR1 is LGHNA and CDR2 is YNFKEQ. J lost 3 bases, V lost 1 base, and 8 bases had no gene match. The CDR3 has 16 residues. The TCR originated in a human donor with narcolepsy. The chain combines TRBV4-2 with TRBJ2-7, with TRBD2 identical over 8 bases. Sequenced input: CD45RA- memory CD4+ T cells from PBMCs. The CDR3 here is CASSQATGGALYEQYF. Here the CDR3 DNA reads TGTGCCAGCAGCCAAGCGACGGGGGGGGCCCTCTACGAGCAGTACTTC.